This T cell receptor (beta chain) originates from a study of T cell responses to AZD1222 COVID-19 vaccine. Study outcomes and limitations: Repertoire sampling happened only post peak T cell response. Females made up more of the donors, who were largely white British, and clonal diversity may have come out too low. Spike-spanning, vaccine-associated CD4 TCRs were dominant at 160-218 and 743-854.

The ends were cut back, 0 bases at V and 8 bases at J, with 11 bases in the middle. The CDR3 is 14 amino acids. Per germline, CDR1 SGDLS and CDR2 YYNGEE. A remark on this clone: The antigen is not known.

Here immunoSEQ multiplex PCR was the method, and the copy in TCRdb shows in-frame clones only, minus some. The sample shows tens of thousands of clones, approximately 80% of them seen only once. The receptor comes from an adult in good health. The gene calls are TRBV9 and TRBJ1-4; no definite D call. Sequencing used peripheral blood, obtained on day 0 of AZD1222 vaccination. The CDR3 region is CASSVDQVGEKLFF. As DNA, the CDR3 is TGTGCCAGCAGCGTAGATCAGGTGGGAGAAAAACTGTTTTTT.